Here is one T cell receptor beta chain with its context. The antigen is unknown. This record comes from a study of glioma-infiltrating T cells. CDR1 and CDR2 from the germline V gene are MNHNS and SASEGT. V was shortened by 6 bases and J by 7 bases, with 13 bases between the two germline ends. CDR3 length: 12 amino acids. TCR alpha and beta CDR3 regions were amplified from RNA using iRepertoire nested multiplex PCR. Input was roughly 95-400 ng of tissue mRNA or PBMC total RNA. In TCRdb, the multiplex PCR reads were re-called with MiXCR into one record per CDR3 protein. This table holds under 150,000 distinct CDR3 sequences, more than 35% found once. Study outcomes and limitations: Very few CDR3 sequences were shared between tissue and blood. Non-neoplastic patients had below-expected tissue-blood divergence, while all gliomas exceeded expectation.

The rearrangement uses TRBV6-1 and TRBJ2-7, with D perhaps matching TRBD2 (5 bases). The specimen sequenced was glioma tissue, nonneoplastic brain tissue, or PBMCs (not recorded which). The sequence came from a human donor with low-grade glioma or glioblastoma, undergoing nonglioma brain surgery, or in good health (not recorded which). CDR3 nucleotides: TGTGCCAGCAGCCGGCCCCCGGGGGAGCAGTACTTC. It specifies CASSRPPGEQYF.